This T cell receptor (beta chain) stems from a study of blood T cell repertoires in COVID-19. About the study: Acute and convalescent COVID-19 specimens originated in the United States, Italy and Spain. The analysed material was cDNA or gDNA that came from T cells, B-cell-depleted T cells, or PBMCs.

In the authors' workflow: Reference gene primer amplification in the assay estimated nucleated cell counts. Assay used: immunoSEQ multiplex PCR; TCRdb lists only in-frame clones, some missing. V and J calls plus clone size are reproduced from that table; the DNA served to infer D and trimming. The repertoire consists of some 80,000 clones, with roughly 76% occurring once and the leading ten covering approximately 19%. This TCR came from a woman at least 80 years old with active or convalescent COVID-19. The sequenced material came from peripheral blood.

CDR3 bases: TGTGCCAGCAGTTCGATAGCAGGGCCGAACACTGAAGCTTTCTTT. It translates to CASSSIAGPNTEAFF. This chain connects TRBV2 to TRBJ1-1, with D perhaps TRBD1 (5 bases). This CDR3 comprises 15 residues. V gave up 5 bases and J gave up 1 base, with 14 bases separating them. Germline V lookup: CDR1 SNHLY, CDR2 FYNNEI.